This T cell receptor (beta chain) was observed in a study of CD8 T cells in ankylosing spondylitis. Study-level results: In ankylosing spondylitis patients, matched synovial fluid reportedly showed significant enrichment of disease-linked clones. A motif of eight highly homologous TCR beta variants was seen as apparently characteristic of ankylosing spondylitis blood.

V shed 6 bases and J 5 bases; nucleotides not matched to a gene: 8. This CDR3 comprises 14 residues. Germline CDR1 reads SQVTM; CDR2 reads ANQGSEA. MiXCR was run by TCRdb on the 5' RACE reads, yielding one entry per CDR3 protein. Here the sample spans over 600,000 distinct CDR3 sequences, roughly 20% being singletons. This clonotype was seen once. Its antigen is unidentified. The V and J genes are TRBV29-1 and TRBJ2-5; 11 bases match TRBD1. The TCR sequence derives from a male donor with ankylosing spondylitis. The sample taken for sequencing was blood, either unsorted or a sorted T cell fraction (not recorded which). In DNA, the CDR3 is TGCAGCGTCGATGGACAGGGGGCGAGGGAGACCCAGTACTTC. Protein sequence: CSVDGQGARETQYF.